This TCR beta chain was found in a study of blood T cell repertoires in COVID-19. Across the study: Acute and convalescent COVID-19 specimens originated in the United States, Italy and Spain. T cells, B-cell-depleted T cells, or PBMCs provided the cDNA or gDNA that served as material.

How the authors handled the data: From reference gene primer amplification, estimates of nucleated cell counts were derived. TCRdb's copy holds only in-frame clones and misses some; the assay was immunoSEQ multiplex PCR. The DNA gave D and trimming, while V, J and clone size come from that table. The table lists approximately 200,000 clones, approximately 85% of them singletons, with about 3.3% in the top ten. With 4 bases removed from V and 4 bases from J, the gap between germline ends came to 5 bases. Germline CDR1 and CDR2: SGHDN and FVKESK. The CDR3 totals 12 residues. The chain recombines TRBV14 with TRBJ2-1; the D is unclear. Sequencing was carried out using peripheral blood. The receptor was derived from a man aged 55 to 70 with acute or convalescent COVID-19. The CDR3 here is CASSRQYNEQFF. CDR3 coding DNA: TGTGCCAGCAGCCGGCAGTACAATGAGCAGTTCTTC.